This T cell receptor beta chain was documented in a study of cytomegalovirus exposure and HLA in healthy donors. PCR used 60 Vbeta primers and 13 Jbeta primers. TCRdb keeps only in-frame clones here, not all; method: immunoSEQ multiplex PCR. The table lists some 200,000 clones, 75% to 85% of them singletons, with 0.6% to 0.7% in the top ten. Trimming pared 1 base from V and 8 bases from J, leaving 8 bases between. In germline, CDR1 is SEHNR, CDR2 FQNEAQ (reference sequence). The CDR3 runs 12 residues. The receptor comes from a boy aged 5-17 years in good health and CMV-seronegative. The specimen sequenced was PBMCs. This rearrangement joins TRBV7-9 to TRBJ1-1; tentatively, D is TRBD1 (6 bases). CDR3 sequence reads: CASSLGTEEAFF. The DNA of the CDR3 is TGTGCCAGCAGCTTAGGGACAGAAGAAGCTTTCTTT.